The 23 T cell receptor beta chains given below trace back to one sample, sequenced in a study of blood T cell repertoires in COVID-19. Produced via immunoSEQ multiplex PCR; TCRdb's table is partial and in-frame only. The repertoire includes roughly 230,000 clones, approximately 83% of them detected once, and about 7.4% sits in the top ten. Sequencing input: peripheral blood. The receptors shown here come from a woman aged 45-65 years with acute or convalescent COVID-19.

This clone turned up a few times. This chain uses TRBV25-1 with TRBJ1-5; D is uncertain. Trimming took 3 bases from V and 4 from J, leaving 10 bases between them. There are 14 residues in the CDR3. Germline V gene sequence: CDR1 MGHDK, CDR2 SYGVNS. CDR3 region: CASSDNWANQPQHF. The CDR3 DNA is TGTGCCAGCAGTGACAACTGGGCGAATCAGCCCCAGCATTTT.

This sequence joins TRBV27 and TRBJ1-1; D remains unclear. V lost 5 bases and J 1 base, leaving 14 bases between the germline ends. The CDR3 runs 15 residues. Germline-derived CDR1 and CDR2 are MNHEY and SMNVEV (reference sequence). The CDR3 region is CASSTNPSGNTEAFF. The CDR3 DNA reads TGTGCCAGCAGTACGAATCCTTCGGGGAACACTGAAGCTTTCTTT.

V and J are TRBV15 and TRBJ2-7; D might be TRBD2 (6 bases). V lost 0 bases, J lost 2 bases, and 14 bases lay in between. Looked up from germline, CDR1 is LNHNV and CDR2 is YYDKDF (reference sequence). The CDR3 covers 16 residues. The CDR3 coding sequence is TGTGCCACCAGCAGAGATCTGGGCGGGGACCCCTACGAGCAGTACTTC. Translation gives CATSRDLGGDPYEQYF.

The chain is built from TRBV30 and TRBJ1-6; D not certain. CDR1 GTSNPN and CDR2 SVGIG come from the germline V gene (reference sequence). The CDR3 is 15 amino acids. V was shortened by 3 bases and J by 11 bases, with 20 bases between the two germline ends. The CDR3 is CAWRSGSGRQAPLHF. The CDR3 coding sequence is TGTGCCTGGAGGAGTGGGTCAGGCCGGCAGGCACCCCTCCACTTT.

The chain couples TRBV27 to TRBJ2-1; 13 bases align to TRBD2. Unmatched junction bases numbered 3, after V lost 4 bases and J lost 3 bases. This CDR3 region has 16 residues. From germline, CDR1 is MNHEY and CDR2 SMNVEV (reference sequence). The CDR3 protein is CASSSGLAGFYNEQFF. In nucleotides, the CDR3 is TGTGCCAGCAGTTCGGGACTAGCGGGATTCTACAATGAGCAGTTCTTC.

This clone was found a few times. This chain uses TRBV4-2 with TRBJ2-3, with 13 bases that match TRBD2. V lost 0 bases to trimming and J lost 0 bases; unmatched junction nucleotides: 3. The V gene's germline CDR1 is LGHNA and CDR2 YNFKEQ. The CDR3 contains 18 residues. The CDR3 coding sequence is TGTGCCAGCAGCCAAGAACTAGCGGGGGGGGCTAGCACAGATACGCAGTATTTT. This codes for CASSQELAGGASTDTQYF.

This sequence joins TRBV24-1 and TRBJ2-1; tentatively, D is TRBD2 (5 bases). CDR3 length equals 15 residues. With 0 bases removed from V and 8 bases from J, the gap between germline ends came to 13 bases. Germline V gene sequence: CDR1 KGHDR, CDR2 SFDVKD. The CDR3 DNA follows: TGTGCCACCAGTGATTTGACACTAGGTGTCTATGAGCAGTTCTTC. It specifies CATSDLTLGVYEQFF.

J is TRBJ1-2 and V is TRBV3-1 (or the pseudogene TRBV3-2); D is perhaps TRBD1 (5 bases). In germline, CDR1 is LGHDT, CDR2 YNNKEL (reference sequence). Trimming pared 1 base from V and 4 bases from J, leaving 10 bases between. The length of the CDR3 is 14 residues. CDR3 nucleotides: TGTGCCAGCAGCCAAGGGGGACTGGGCTATGGCTACACCTTC. Protein sequence: CASSQGGLGYGYTF.

The rearrangement links TRBV29-1 to TRBJ1-2; tentative D call: TRBD1 (5 bases). Germline-derived CDR1 and CDR2 are SQVTM and ANQGSEA. Deletions cut 4 bases from V and 6 bases from J, with 12 bases between. The CDR3 length is 12 residues. The CDR3 here is CSVAGRLDGYTF. DNA of the CDR3: TGCAGCGTTGCAGGGAGGTTGGATGGCTACACCTTC. Combining the CDR3 with reference TRBV29-1 and TRBJ1-2 gives the whole variable domain SAVISQKPSRDICQRGTSLTIQCQVDSQVTMMFWYRQQPGQSLTLIATANQGSEATYESGFVIDKFPISRPNLTFSTLTVSNMSPEDSSIYLCSVAGRLDGYTFGSGTRLTVV.

The chain combines TRBV13 with TRBJ2-7, with D tentatively TRBD2 (5 bases). V lost 4 bases to trimming and J lost 3 bases, with 13 bases between them. The CDR3 consists of 14 residues. The V gene's germline CDR1 is PRHDT and CDR2 FYEKMQ (reference sequence). CDR3: CASSSGQTSYEQYF. The CDR3 nucleotides read TGTGCCAGCAGCTCTGGGCAAACTAGCTACGAGCAGTACTTC.

V and J are TRBV9 and TRBJ2-2, with D unclear. This CDR3 is built from 12 residues. Germline V gene sequence: CDR1 SGDLS, CDR2 YYNGEE. V shed 5 bases and J shed 6 bases, with 8 bases lying between them. CDR3 nucleotides: TGTGCCAGCAGTGAGTCATCCGGGGAGCTGTTTTTT. This sequence encodes CASSESSGELFF.

This chain joins TRBV11-3 and TRBJ2-1, with 10 bases identical to TRBD2. Germline CDR1 and CDR2: SGHNT and YENEEA. V was pared by 4 bases and J by 7 bases, with 13 bases of the junction left unmatched. The CDR3 is 17 residues long. This CDR3 reads CASSSGPPSGSGNEQFF. For the CDR3, the DNA is TGTGCCAGCAGCTCCGGCCCCCCTAGCGGGAGCGGTAATGAGCAGTTCTTC.

V and J are TRBV13 and TRBJ2-1; 11 bases are shared with TRBD2. Looked up from germline, CDR1 is PRHDT and CDR2 is FYEKMQ (reference sequence). The CDR3 totals 17 residues. J was trimmed by 9 bases and V by 4 bases; bases with no gene match: 14. CDR3 bases: TGTGCCAGCAGCTCCCGGGGGCTAGCGGGGGGAGTCGGTGAGCAGTTCTTC. Protein sequence: CASSSRGLAGGVGEQFF.

The sample holds many counts of this clone. The V and J genes are TRBV27 and TRBJ2-7; 8 nucleotides line up with TRBD1. With V trimmed by 5 bases and J by 5 bases, 8 bases remained unmatched. This CDR3 comprises 14 residues. Germline lookup yields CDR1 MNHEY and CDR2 SMNVEV (reference sequence). CDR3 sequence reads: CASSDRGLSDEQYF. As DNA, the CDR3 is TGTGCCAGCAGTGACAGGGGTTTGTCGGACGAGCAGTACTTC.

The V call is TRBV7-8, the J call TRBJ2-3; 7 bases are shared with TRBD2. Germline CDR1 reads SGHVS; CDR2 reads FQNEAQ. This CDR3 contains 16 residues. V was pared by 7 bases and J by 2 bases, with 12 bases of the junction left unmatched. This chain's CDR3 is CASTHPPGLNTDTQYF. In DNA, the CDR3 is TGTGCCAGCACCCACCCTCCGGGACTAAACACAGATACGCAGTATTTT.

V usage is TRBV6-2 or TRBV6-3 and J usage is TRBJ1-4, with D possibly matching TRBD1 (6 bases). The germline V gene has CDR1 MNHEY and CDR2 SVGEGT. The CDR3 loop spans 16 amino acids. Trimming cost V 4 bases and J 0 bases, with 12 bases left between them. The CDR3 region has the DNA TGTGCCAGCAGTTCGACTGCAGGGGCAACTAATGAAAAACTGTTTTTT. This encodes CASSSTAGATNEKLFF.

DNA for the CDR3: TGTGCCTGGAGTTTCGGTACGCAGGGAGGGGGCTACACCTTC. Translating gives CAWSFGTQGGGYTF. The gene calls are TRBV30 and TRBJ1-2; a possible D gene is TRBD1 (5 bases). The CDR3 loop spans 14 amino acids. The V gene lost 2 bases and the J gene lost 8 bases, with 18 bases spanning the gap. CDR1 is GTSNPN, CDR2 SVGIG, per germline (reference sequence).

The table lists this clone with a count of one. V gene TRBV27 combines with J gene TRBJ2-7, with D hard to call. With 3 bases removed from V and 0 bases from J, the gap between germline ends came to 12 bases. This CDR3 contains 15 residues. Per the germline V gene, CDR1 is MNHEY and CDR2 is SMNVEV (reference sequence). CDR3 residues: CASSFTRHTSYEQYF. CDR3 DNA: TGTGCCAGCAGTTTCACCAGGCACACCTCCTACGAGCAGTACTTC.

This chain links TRBV18 with TRBJ1-4; D remains unclear. Germline CDR1 and CDR2: KGHSH and LQKENI. V lost 3 bases and J lost 0, with 2 bases in between. The CDR3 runs 13 residues. CDR3 amino acids: CASSPSTNEKLFF. DNA for the CDR3: TGTGCCAGCTCACCCTCAACTAATGAAAAACTGTTTTTT.

The chain carries TRBV5-8 and TRBJ2-5, with 8 positions matching TRBD2. The CDR3 runs to 15 residues. Trimming cost V 5 bases and J 1 base; bases outside gene matches: 7. The germline V gene encodes CDR1 SGHTS and CDR2 YDEGEE. The CDR3: CASRELAGTQETQYF. CDR3 DNA: TGTGCCAGCAGGGAGTTAGCGGGGACCCAAGAGACCCAGTACTTC.

The genes are TRBV5-1 and TRBJ2-1; TRBD2 aligns across 7 bases. The CDR3 consists of 17 residues. Germline V gene lookup returns CDR1 SGHRS and CDR2 YFSETQ. V shed 4 bases and J 4 bases; nucleotides not matched to a gene: 14. For the CDR3, the DNA is TGCGCCAGCAGCACGCACAACCCCCCTAGCGGATACAATGAGCAGTTCTTC. It translates to CASSTHNPPSGYNEQFF.

This clone was counted a few times. The chain combines TRBV21-1 with TRBJ1-1. TRBV21-1 is termed a pseudogene. This CDR3 contains 15 residues. The CDR3 reads CASSSLGVPVTEAFF. Here the CDR3 DNA reads TGTGCCAGCAGTTCCCTCGGGGTACCAGTCACTGAAGCTTTCTTT.

The chain is built from TRBV28 and TRBJ2-3; D is undetermined. The CDR3 loop spans 13 amino acids. V gave up 2 bases and J gave up 2 bases, with 5 bases separating them. The germline V gene encodes CDR1 MDHEN and CDR2 SYDVKM. CDR3 sequence: CASSLGNTDTQYF. In nucleotides, the CDR3 is TGTGCCAGCAGTTTAGGCAACACAGATACGCAGTATTTT.